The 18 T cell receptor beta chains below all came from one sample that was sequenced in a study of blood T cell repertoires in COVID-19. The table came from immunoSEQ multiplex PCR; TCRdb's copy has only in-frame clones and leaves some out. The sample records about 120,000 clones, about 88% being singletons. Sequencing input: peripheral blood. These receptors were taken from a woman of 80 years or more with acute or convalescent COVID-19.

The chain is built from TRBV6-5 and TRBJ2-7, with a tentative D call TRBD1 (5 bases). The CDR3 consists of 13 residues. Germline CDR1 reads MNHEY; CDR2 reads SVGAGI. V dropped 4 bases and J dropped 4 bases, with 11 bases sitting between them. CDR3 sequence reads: CASSSYTGYEQYF. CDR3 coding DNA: TGTGCCAGCAGTTCTTATACAGGATACGAGCAGTACTTC.

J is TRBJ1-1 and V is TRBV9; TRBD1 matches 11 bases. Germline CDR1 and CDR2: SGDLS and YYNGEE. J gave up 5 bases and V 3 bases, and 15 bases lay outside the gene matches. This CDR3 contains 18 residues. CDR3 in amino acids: CASSGAKGRTGGRTEAFF. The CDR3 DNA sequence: TGTGCCAGCAGCGGCGCTAAGGGAAGGACAGGGGGCCGAACTGAAGCTTTCTTT.

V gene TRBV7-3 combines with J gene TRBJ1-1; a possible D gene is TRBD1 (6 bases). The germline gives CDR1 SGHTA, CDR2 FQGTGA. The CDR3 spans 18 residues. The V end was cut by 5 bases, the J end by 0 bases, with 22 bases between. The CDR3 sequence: CASSLKPGHRNMNTEAFF. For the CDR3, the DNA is TGTGCCAGCAGCCTTAAACCGGGACACCGAAACATGAACACTGAAGCTTTCTTT.

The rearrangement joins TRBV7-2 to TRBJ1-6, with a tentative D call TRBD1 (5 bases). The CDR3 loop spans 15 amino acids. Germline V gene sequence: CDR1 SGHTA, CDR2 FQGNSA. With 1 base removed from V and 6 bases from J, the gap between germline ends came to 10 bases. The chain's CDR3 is CASSLESGVNSPLHF. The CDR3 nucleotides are TGTGCCAGCAGCTTAGAGTCGGGGGTTAATTCACCCCTCCACTTT.

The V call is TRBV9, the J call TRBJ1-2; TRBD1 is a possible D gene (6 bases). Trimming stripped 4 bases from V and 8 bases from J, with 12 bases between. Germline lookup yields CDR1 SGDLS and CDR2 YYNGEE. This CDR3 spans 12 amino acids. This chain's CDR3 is CASSSGVQGYTF. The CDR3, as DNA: TGTGCCAGCAGCTCAGGGGTTCAGGGCTACACCTTC. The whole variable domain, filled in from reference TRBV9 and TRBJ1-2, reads DSGVTQTPKHLITATGQRVTLRCSPRSGDLSVYWYQQSLDQGLQFLIQYYNGEERAKGNILERFSAQQFPDLHSELNLSSLELGDSALYFCASSSGVQGYTFGSGTRLTVV.

The CDR3 reads CASSQQGSHEKLFF. The CDR3 bases are TGCGCCAGCAGCCAACAGGGGTCGCATGAAAAACTGTTTTTT. The chain is built from TRBV5-1 and TRBJ1-4; 7 nucleotides agree with TRBD1. Germline CDR1 and CDR2: SGHRS and YFSETQ. V gave up 4 bases and J gave up 6 bases; unmatched junction bases: 6. The CDR3 has 14 residues.

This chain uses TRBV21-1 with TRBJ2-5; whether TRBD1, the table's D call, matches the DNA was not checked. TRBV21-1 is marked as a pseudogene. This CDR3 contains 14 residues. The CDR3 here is CASSKEKGLETQYF. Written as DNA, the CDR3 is TGTGCCAGCAGCAAAGAGAAGGGGCTGGAGACCCAGTACTTC.

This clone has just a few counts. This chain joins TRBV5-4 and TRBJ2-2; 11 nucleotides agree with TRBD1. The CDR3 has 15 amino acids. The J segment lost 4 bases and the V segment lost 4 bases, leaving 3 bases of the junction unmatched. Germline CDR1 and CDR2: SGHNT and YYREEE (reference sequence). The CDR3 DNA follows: TGTGCCAGCAGCGGGGGACAGGGGGGCACCGGGGAGCTGTTTTTT. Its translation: CASSGGQGGTGELFF.

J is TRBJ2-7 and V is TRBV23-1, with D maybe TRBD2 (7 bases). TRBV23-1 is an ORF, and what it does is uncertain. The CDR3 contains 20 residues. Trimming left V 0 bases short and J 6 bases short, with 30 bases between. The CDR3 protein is CASSQSWPLSGGGYSREQYF. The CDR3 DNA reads TGCGCCAGCAGTCAATCGTGGCCCCTTAGTGGGGGGGGCTACTCCCGCGAGCAGTACTTC.

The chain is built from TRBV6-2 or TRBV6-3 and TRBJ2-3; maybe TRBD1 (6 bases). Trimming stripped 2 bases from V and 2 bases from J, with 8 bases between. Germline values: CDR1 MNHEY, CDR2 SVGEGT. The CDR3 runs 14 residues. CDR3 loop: CASSYTGHTDTQYF. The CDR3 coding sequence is TGTGCCAGCAGTTACACGGGACACACAGATACGCAGTATTTT.

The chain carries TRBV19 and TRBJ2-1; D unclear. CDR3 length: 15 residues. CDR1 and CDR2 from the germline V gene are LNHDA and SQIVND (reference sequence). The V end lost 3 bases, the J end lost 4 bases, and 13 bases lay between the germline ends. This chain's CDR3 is CASSISLPTYNEQFF. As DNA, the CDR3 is TGTGCCAGTAGTATTAGTCTTCCTACGTACAATGAGCAGTTCTTC.

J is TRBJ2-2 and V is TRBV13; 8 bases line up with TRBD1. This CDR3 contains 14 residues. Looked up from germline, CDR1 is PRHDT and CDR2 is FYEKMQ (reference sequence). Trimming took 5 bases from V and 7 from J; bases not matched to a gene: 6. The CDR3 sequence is CASSKDRGDGELFF. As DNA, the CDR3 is TGTGCCAGCAGCAAAGACAGGGGAGACGGGGAGCTGTTTTTT.

The chain's CDR3 is CASSQDPRGGGNEQFF. CDR3 coding DNA: TGCGCCAGCAGCCAAGACCCCCGAGGCGGGGGGAATGAGCAGTTCTTC. The chain joins TRBV4-1 to TRBJ2-1; 8 bases align to TRBD2. CDR1 MGHRA and CDR2 YSYEKL come from the germline V gene. This CDR3 comprises 16 residues. The junction had 8 bases not matched to a gene; V was cut back by 0 bases and J by 7 bases.

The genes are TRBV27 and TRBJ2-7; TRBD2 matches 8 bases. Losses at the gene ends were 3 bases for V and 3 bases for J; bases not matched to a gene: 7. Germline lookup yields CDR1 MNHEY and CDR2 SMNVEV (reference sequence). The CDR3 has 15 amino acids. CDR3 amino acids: CASSLAAGAYYEQYF. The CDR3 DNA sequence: TGTGCCAGCAGTTTGGCAGCGGGAGCCTACTACGAGCAGTACTTC.

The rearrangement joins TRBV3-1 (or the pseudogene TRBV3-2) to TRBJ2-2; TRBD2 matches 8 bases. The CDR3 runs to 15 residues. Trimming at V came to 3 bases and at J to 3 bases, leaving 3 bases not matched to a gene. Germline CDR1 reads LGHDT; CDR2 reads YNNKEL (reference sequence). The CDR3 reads CASSQRGADTGELFF. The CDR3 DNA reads TGTGCCAGCAGCCAGCGGGGGGCGGACACCGGGGAGCTGTTTTTT.

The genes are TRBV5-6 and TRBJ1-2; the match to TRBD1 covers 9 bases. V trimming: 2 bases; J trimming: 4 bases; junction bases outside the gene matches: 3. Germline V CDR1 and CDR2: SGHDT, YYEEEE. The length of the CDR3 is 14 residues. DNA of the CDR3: TGTGCCAGCAGCTTAGGACAGGGGACCTATGGCTACACCTTC. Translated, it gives CASSLGQGTYGYTF.

This chain's CDR3 is CASSLDWAQPQHF. The CDR3 DNA reads TGCGCCAGCAGCTTGGACTGGGCTCAGCCCCAGCATTTT. The chain links TRBV5-1 to TRBJ1-5; D remains ambiguous. The germline V gene has CDR1 SGHRS and CDR2 YFSETQ. V was clipped by 0 bases and J by 6 bases, with 7 bases between them. This CDR3 spans 13 amino acids.

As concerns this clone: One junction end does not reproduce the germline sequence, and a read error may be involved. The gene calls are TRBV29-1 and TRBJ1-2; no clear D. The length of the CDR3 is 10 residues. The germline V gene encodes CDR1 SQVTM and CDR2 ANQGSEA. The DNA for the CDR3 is TGCAGCGTTGAGGGCCCCTTTGGTTACTTC. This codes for CSVEGPFGYF.